One sample yielded the 22 T cell receptor beta chains listed below, sequenced in a study of human T cells and chemical hapten exposure. The time point: pre-sensitization, week 0. The treatment here: therapeutic diphenylcyclopropenone sensitization with weekly scalp DPC. TCRdb re-analysed the RACE reads in MiXCR, keeping a single row per CDR3 protein. The sample holds about 180,000 distinct CDR3 sequences, about 31% seen once. The sequencing used whole blood, collected in connection with sensitization to the hapten diphenylcyclopropenone (DPC). Every receptor here comes from a woman aged 25 to 45 with alopecia areata. Some clones in this sample may be carry-over from other donors' samples.

The chain recombines TRBV11-2 with TRBJ2-5; D remains unclear. The V gene's germline CDR1 is SGHAT and CDR2 FQNNGV. V lost 2 bases, J lost 0 bases, and 7 bases lay in between. CDR3 length: 14 amino acids. The CDR3 loop reads CASSLSSYQETQYF. DNA of the CDR3: TGTGCCAGCAGCTTATCCTCGTACCAAGAGACCCAGTACTTC. Combining the CDR3 with reference TRBV11-2 and TRBJ2-5 gives the whole variable domain EAGVAQSPRYKIIEKRQSVAFWCNPISGHATLYWYQQILGQGPKLLIQFQNNGVVDDSQLPKDRFSAERLKGVDSTLKIQPAKLEDSAVYLCASSLSSYQETQYFGPGTRLLVL.

This clonotype was detected a few times. The chain joins TRBV7-2 to TRBJ2-1; TRBD1 matches 7 bases. The J segment lost 5 bases and the V segment lost 1 base, leaving 5 bases of the junction unmatched. Germline CDR1 reads SGHTA; CDR2 reads FQGNSA. CDR3 length: 15 residues. CDR3 bases: TGTGCCAGCAGCTTAGTCGGGACAGAGCACAATGAGCAGTTCTTC. The encoded protein is CASSLVGTEHNEQFF.

The sample holds a few counts of this clonotype. For the CDR3, the DNA is TGTGCCAGCAGTTTTGTGGGTCAGGGTAACACTGAAGCTTTCTTT. Encoded protein: CASSFVGQGNTEAFF. The chain combines TRBV12-3 or TRBV12-4 with TRBJ1-1, with TRBD1 as a possible D gene (5 bases). The germline V and J ends were trimmed by 3 bases and 2 bases, with 13 bases remaining between them. The CDR3 has 15 residues.

This clonotype was seen at least ten times. This chain connects TRBV7-9 to TRBJ1-1; D is uncertain. The CDR3 covers 15 residues. V was trimmed by 1 base and J by 7 bases, leaving 16 bases between them. Germline V gene data show CDR1 as SEHNR and CDR2 as FQNEAQ (reference sequence). Here the CDR3 reads CASSLGVRLPIEAFF. The CDR3 DNA follows: TGTGCCAGCAGCTTAGGCGTTCGGCTGCCCATTGAAGCTTTCTTT. The entire variable domain, with the rest obtained from reference TRBV7-9 and TRBJ1-1, is as follows: DTGVSQNPRHKITKRGQNVTFRCDPISEHNRLYWYRQTLGQGPEFLTYFQNEAQLEKSRLLSDRFSAERPKGSFSTLEIQRTEQGDSAMYLCASSLGVRLPIEAFFGQGTRLTVV.

A few counts support this clonotype. V gene TRBV29-1 combines with J gene TRBJ2-7, with D unclear. This CDR3 is built from 11 residues. Deletions cut 7 bases from V and 4 bases from J, with 11 bases between. Germline CDR1 reads SQVTM; CDR2 reads ANQGSEA. CDR3 protein: CSAGERYEQYF. The DNA for the CDR3 is TGCAGCGCTGGAGAGAGATACGAGCAGTACTTC.

This clonotype has a handful of counts. This chain joins TRBV3-1 and TRBJ2-1; TRBD2 agrees at 13 bases. The CDR3 sequence is 16 residues long. Losses at the gene ends were 2 bases for V and 8 bases for J; bases not matched to a gene: 6. In germline, CDR1 is LGHDT, CDR2 YNNKEL (reference sequence). DNA for the CDR3: TGTGCCAGCAGCCAACAGGGGACTAGCGGGGTCGATGAGCAGTTCTTC. The encoded protein is CASSQQGTSGVDEQFF.

The chain carries TRBV29-1 and TRBJ1-1; the D is unclear. Germline V gene sequence: CDR1 SQVTM, CDR2 ANQGSEA. V was pared by 5 bases and J by 1 base, with 11 bases between. The CDR3 loop spans 13 amino acids. DNA of the CDR3: TGCAGCGTTAAAGGGCAAGGGAACACTGAAGCTTTCTTT. Translating it yields CSVKGQGNTEAFF.

This chain joins TRBV7-2 and TRBJ2-1; no clear D gene. V lost 4 bases, J lost 4 bases, and 17 bases lay in between. CDR3 size: 16 residues. Per the germline V gene, CDR1 is SGHTA and CDR2 is FQGNSA. The CDR3 sequence: CASSSWARGLYNEQFF. DNA for the CDR3: TGTGCCAGCAGCTCGTGGGCTAGAGGTCTTTACAATGAGCAGTTCTTC.

This clonotype came up a few times. V usage is TRBV6-5 and J usage is TRBJ2-3; 8 bases fit TRBD2. Germline V gene lookup returns CDR1 MNHEY and CDR2 SVGAGI. The V and J ends lost 0 bases and 2 bases, in that order; junction bases with no gene match: 7. The CDR3 extends over 17 amino acids. The CDR3 nucleotides read TGTGCCAGCAGTTACTCCTCAGCGGGGGAGACCACAGATACGCAGTATTTT. Translated, it gives CASSYSSAGETTDTQYF.

The chain uses TRBV7-2 and TRBJ1-2; 9 bases agree with TRBD1. The CDR3 is made up of 11 amino acids. J lost 14 bases, V lost 5 bases, and 6 bases had no gene match. Germline V CDR1 and CDR2: SGHTA, FQGNSA. CDR3: CASSHRDRVTF. As DNA, the CDR3 is TGTGCCAGCAGCCACCGGGACAGGGTGACCTTC.

The chain carries TRBV6-2 or TRBV6-3 and TRBJ2-2, with a tentative D call TRBD2 (6 bases). V was trimmed by 2 bases and J by 9 bases, leaving 10 bases between them. Germline loops: CDR1 MNHEY, CDR2 SVGEGT. The CDR3 extends over 13 amino acids. Here the CDR3 reads CASSYGGVRELFF. The CDR3 bases are TGTGCCAGCAGTTACGGAGGGGTCCGGGAGCTGTTTTTT.

The rearrangement uses TRBV29-1 and TRBJ2-2; the match to TRBD2 covers 9 bases. CDR3 length equals 15 residues. With 3 bases clipped from V and 6 bases from J, the junction kept 8 bases outside the gene matches. Germline V CDR1 and CDR2: SQVTM, ANQGSEA. Here the CDR3 reads CSVELASGVPGELFF. CDR3 DNA: TGCAGCGTTGAGCTGGCTAGCGGGGTCCCCGGGGAGCTGTTTTTT.

This clonotype was observed a handful of times. Here the CDR3 reads CASSLPVRGRGTEAFF. CDR3 nucleotide sequence: TGTGCCAGCAGTTTACCGGTGAGGGGCCGGGGGACTGAAGCTTTCTTT. V gene TRBV28 combines with J gene TRBJ1-1, with a possible D match to TRBD1 (5 bases). V lost 2 bases to trimming and J lost 5 bases, with 18 bases between them. Germline CDR1 and CDR2: MDHEN and SYDVKM. The CDR3 has 16 amino acids.

The chain links TRBV20-1 to TRBJ2-1; D ambiguous. V lost 3 bases, J lost 5 bases, and 5 bases lay in between. Germline V gene lookup returns CDR1 DFQATT and CDR2 SNEGSKA (reference sequence). The CDR3 is made up of 11 amino acids. CDR3 sequence: CSASGHNEQFF. DNA for the CDR3: TGCAGTGCTAGCGGTCACAATGAGCAGTTCTTC.

In its sample, this clonotype was seen a few times. The V call is TRBV3-1, the J call TRBJ2-7, with unresolved D. Germline V gene data show CDR1 as LGHDT and CDR2 as YNNKEL (reference sequence). This CDR3 is 14 amino acids long. Trimming pared 0 bases from V and 9 bases from J, leaving 15 bases between. The CDR3, as DNA: TGTGCCAGCAGCCAAGAAACCAGCACAGCTCCGCAGTACTTC. It is translated as CASSQETSTAPQYF.

The chain couples TRBV20-1 to TRBJ2-1; possible D gene TRBD1, 6 bases. V shed 5 bases and J shed 8 bases, with 13 bases lying between them. This CDR3 contains 12 residues. Germline CDR1 is DFQATT and CDR2 is SNEGSKA (reference sequence). The CDR3 spells CSALAGDHEQFF. CDR3 DNA: TGCAGTGCTTTAGCAGGGGATCATGAGCAGTTCTTC.

The chain joins TRBV6-1 to TRBJ1-5; no clear D gene. This CDR3 is 14 amino acids long. Germline CDR1 reads MNHNS; CDR2 reads SASEGT. Trimming pared 2 bases from V and 7 bases from J, leaving 12 bases between. The DNA for the CDR3 is TGTGCCAGCAGTGAAAATGGCGGTAGACAGCCCCAGCATTTT. Its translation is CASSENGGRQPQHF.

The table lists this clonotype with a few counts. The chain employs TRBV2 and TRBJ1-2; no definite D call. The CDR3 loop spans 14 amino acids. V lost 0 bases and J lost 4, with 9 bases in between. Germline V gene sequence: CDR1 SNHLY, CDR2 FYNNEI. This CDR3 reads CASSEALTSYGYTF. CDR3 in DNA: TGTGCCAGCAGTGAAGCGTTGACAAGCTATGGCTACACCTTC.

This sequence joins TRBV7-2 and TRBJ1-1; D remains ambiguous. Trimming removed 5 bases at V and 1 base at J, with 8 bases between. Germline CDR1 is SGHTA and CDR2 is FQGNSA. CDR3 length equals 13 residues. CDR3 nucleotides: TGTGCCAGCAGCCCCCACTCGAACACTGAAGCTTTCTTT. Protein product: CASSPHSNTEAFF.

This clonotype turned up a few times. The chain joins TRBV28 to TRBJ2-2; maybe TRBD2 (5 bases). This CDR3 region has 12 residues. Germline V gives CDR1 MDHEN, CDR2 SYDVKM. V lost 8 bases to trimming and J lost 6 bases, with 10 bases between them. CDR3 loop: CASRGVAGELFF. The CDR3 coding sequence is TGTGCCAGCCGGGGAGTCGCCGGGGAGCTGTTTTTT.

The CDR3 DNA reads TGTGCCAGCAGCACACACAGGGGGCAGAACACTGAAGCTTTCTTT. Translated, it gives CASSTHRGQNTEAFF. The V call is TRBV11-2, the J call TRBJ1-1, with 9 bases lining up with TRBD1. V trimming: 5 bases; J trimming: 1 base; junction bases outside the gene matches: 5. CDR1 is SGHAT, CDR2 FQNNGV, per germline. The CDR3 sequence is 15 residues long.

This clonotype was seen only a few times. The V and J genes are TRBV6-1 and TRBJ1-1; TRBD1 is a possible D gene (6 bases). V was clipped by 6 bases and J by 0 bases, with 14 bases between them. The germline V gene encodes CDR1 MNHNS and CDR2 SASEGT. The CDR3 is made up of 15 amino acids. This CDR3 is CASRSRTAMNTEAFF. CDR3 DNA sequence: TGTGCCAGCAGAAGTAGGACAGCCATGAACACTGAAGCTTTCTTT.